This passage covers 20 T cell receptor beta chains from one sample sequenced in a study of molecular identifiers for immune sequencing clone quantification. TCRdb re-called the PCR reads with MiXCR, one entry per CDR3 protein. The sample records under 350,000 distinct CDR3 sequences, 24% being singletons. Sequencing input: naive CD8+ T cells from blood, with Jurkat cell RNA spiked in. The subset: FACS-sorted CD8+CD4-CCR7+CD45RA+ naive T cells. These TCRs come from a human donor in good health. Some libraries in this study had Jurkat cell RNA spiked in.

This sequence joins TRBV20-1 and TRBJ1-5; D not certain. The CDR3 loop spans 14 amino acids. The V and J ends lost 1 base and 0 bases respectively, with 7 bases between them. Germline V CDR1 and CDR2: DFQATT, SNEGSKA (reference sequence). The CDR3 DNA follows: TGCAGTGCTAGAGCGGAGGCTAGCAATCAGCCCCAGCATTTT. Protein sequence: CSARAEASNQPQHF.

This clonotype occurred many times. The V call is TRBV5-6, the J call TRBJ1-6, with unresolved D. The V gene's germline CDR1 is SGHDT and CDR2 YYEEEE. The V end was cut by 0 bases, the J end by 6 bases, with 4 bases between. The CDR3 length is 13 residues. The CDR3 DNA sequence: TGTGCCAGCAGCTTGGGGCCTAATTCACCCCTCCACTTT. This translates into CASSLGPNSPLHF.

About this clonotype: A much larger clonotype is one base distant, so this may be a read error. CDR3 nucleotides: TGTGCCAGCAGCTCCACACCCAACTATGGCCACACCTTC. It encodes CASSSTPNYGHTF. V and J are TRBV5-3 and TRBJ1-2; D remains unclear. TRBV5-3 is placed among ORFs of uncertain function. The CDR3 has 13 amino acids.

Remarks on this clonotype: A much larger clonotype is one base distant, so this may be a read error. Written as DNA, the CDR3 is TGTGCCTGGAGTGAAAGGGACAACTTGAACGCTGAAGCTTTCTTT. Amino acid sequence: CAWSERDNLNAEAFF. This sequence joins TRBV30 and TRBJ1-1, with D possibly matching TRBD1 (6 bases). CDR1 and CDR2 from the germline V gene are GTSNPN and SVGIG (reference sequence). CDR3 length equals 15 residues.

This clonotype has ten or more counts. This rearrangement joins TRBV29-1 to TRBJ1-1; no reliable D call. Trimming pared 4 bases from V and 0 bases from J, leaving 9 bases between. The CDR3 runs to 13 residues. Germline CDR1 is SQVTM and CDR2 is ANQGSEA. CDR3 protein: CSVGHGMNTEAFF. The DNA of the CDR3 is TGCAGCGTTGGTCACGGGATGAACACTGAAGCTTTCTTT.

V usage is TRBV7-9 and J usage is TRBJ2-5; 8 bases align to TRBD2. The CDR3 consists of 16 residues. Germline V gene data show CDR1 as SEHNR and CDR2 as FQNEAQ (reference sequence). V dropped 4 bases and J dropped 5; count of bases not matched to a gene: 12. CDR3 DNA: TGTGCCAGCAGCTCCCCGGGACTAGTGCGAGGCGAGACCCAGTACTTC. Amino acid sequence: CASSSPGLVRGETQYF.

With regard to this clonotype: Germline is not matched at one junction end, which may reflect a read error. The rearrangement uses TRBV6-2 or TRBV6-3 and TRBJ2-5; 11 nucleotides agree with TRBD2. Per the germline V gene, CDR1 is MNHEY and CDR2 is SVGEGT. The length of the CDR3 is 17 residues. CDR3 coding DNA: TGTGCCAGCAGTTACCTCTATAGCGGGGGGGCTCCAGAGCCCCAGTACTTC. Translated, it gives CASSYLYSGGAPEPQYF.

The sample holds a few counts of this clonotype. The chain carries TRBV7-9 and TRBJ2-5, with a weak D call TRBD2 (5 bases). V was pared by 1 base and J by 4 bases, with 10 bases between. The germline V gene has CDR1 SEHNR and CDR2 FQNEAQ (reference sequence). The CDR3 totals 14 residues. DNA of the CDR3: TGTGCCAGCAGCTTAGTCGGTGGGAGAGAGACCCAGTACTTC. It translates to CASSLVGGRETQYF.

This clonotype was seen only a few times. The rearrangement links TRBV28 to TRBJ2-2; 8 bases are a match to TRBD1. This CDR3 has 18 residues. In germline, CDR1 is MDHEN, CDR2 SYDVKM. J gave up 5 bases and V 10 bases, and 21 bases lay outside the gene matches. CDR3 nucleotides: TGTGCCATCCCCCAGACCAACGAACAGGGGGATGAGACCGGGGAGCTGTTTTTT. Translation gives CAIPQTNEQGDETGELFF.

V usage is TRBV6-2 or TRBV6-3 and J usage is TRBJ2-7; D remains unclear. In germline, CDR1 is MNHEY, CDR2 SVGEGT. CDR3 length: 14 amino acids. The V end lost 2 bases, the J end lost 1 base, and 9 bases lay between the germline ends. The CDR3, as DNA: TGTGCCAGCAGTTACGGCCTCGAGTCCTACGAGCAGTACTTC. Translating gives CASSYGLESYEQYF.

With regard to this clonotype: This may arise from a read error, as a much more abundant clone is one base away. The V gene is TRBV4-3, the J gene TRBJ1-2; D is possibly TRBD1 (6 bases). There are 16 residues in the CDR3. Germline lookup yields CDR1 LGHNA and CDR2 YSLEER. The germline V and J ends were trimmed by 2 bases and 2 bases, with 15 bases remaining between them. The CDR3: CASSQFVRTENYGYTF. The CDR3 DNA reads as TGCGCCAGCAGCCAATTCGTTCGGACAGAGAACTATGGCTACACCTTC.

This clonotype was counted only a few times. The gene calls are TRBV7-9 and TRBJ1-1; TRBD1 aligns across 10 bases. Per germline, CDR1 SEHNR and CDR2 FQNEAQ (reference sequence). The V and J ends lost 11 bases and 0 bases, in that order; junction bases with no gene match: 3. This CDR3 has 13 residues. The CDR3 bases are TGTGCCGGACAGGGGGGACTGAACACTGAAGCTTTCTTT. Its protein product is CAGQGGLNTEAFF.

This clonotype has a count of ten or more. The chain has TRBV23-1 and TRBJ2-2; D not resolved. TRBV23-1 is flagged as an ORF with uncertain function. V dropped 6 bases and J dropped 0 bases, with 11 bases sitting between them. The CDR3 has 15 residues. This chain's CDR3 is CASSQAGSNTGELFF. In DNA form, the CDR3 reads TGCGCCAGCAGCCAAGCAGGATCGAACACCGGGGAGCTGTTTTTT.

V and J are TRBV7-3 and TRBJ2-5; 7 nucleotides agree with TRBD1. Germline V gives CDR1 SGHTA, CDR2 FQGTGA. The CDR3 spans 15 residues. Germline trimming cut 2 bases from V and 2 bases from J; bases unmatched to any gene: 5. CDR3 nucleotide sequence: TGTGCCAGCAGCTTATTGGGACAGCCACAAGAGACCCAGTACTTC. Its protein product is CASSLLGQPQETQYF.

This clonotype was observed at least ten times. This sequence joins TRBV28 and TRBJ2-5; a possible D gene is TRBD2 (5 bases). V lost 2 bases, J lost 3 bases, and 10 bases lay in between. The CDR3 consists of 14 residues. In germline, CDR1 is MDHEN, CDR2 SYDVKM. The CDR3 region has the DNA TGTGCCAGCAGTTTACCTCTAGCAAAAGAGACCCAGTACTTC. Its protein is CASSLPLAKETQYF. The full variable domain, in which reference TRBV28 and TRBJ2-5 provide the parts outside the CDR3, is DVKVTQSSRYLVKRTGEKVFLECVQDMDHENMFWYRQDPGLGLRLIYFSYDVKMKEKGDIPEGYSVSREKKERFSLILESASTNQTSMYLCASSLPLAKETQYFGPGTRLLVL.

This clonotype has a count of ten or more. The chain employs TRBV30 and TRBJ2-1, with a possible D match to TRBD2 (6 bases). The germline V and J ends were trimmed by 2 bases and 10 bases, with 12 bases remaining between them. This CDR3 spans 12 amino acids. Germline CDR1 and CDR2: GTSNPN and SVGIG (reference sequence). CDR3 residues: CAWSPGVGEQFF. The CDR3 DNA follows: TGTGCCTGGAGTCCGGGGGTAGGAGAGCAGTTCTTC.

The genes are TRBV21-1 and TRBJ2-5; the tabulated D call, TRBD2, remains unverified against the DNA. TRBV21-1 is termed a pseudogene. The CDR3 runs to 16 residues. The CDR3 is CASSSSRDYLSETQYF. DNA of the CDR3: TGTGCCAGCAGCTCCAGTCGGGACTATCTCTCAGAGACCCAGTACTTC.

This clonotype was found many times. This chain links TRBV29-1 with TRBJ1-1; D gene ambiguous. Trimming cost V 0 bases and J 1 base, with 6 bases left between them. The CDR3 is made up of 13 amino acids. Looked up from germline, CDR1 is SQVTM and CDR2 is ANQGSEA. The CDR3: CSVEEDWNTEAFF. CDR3 nucleotides: TGCAGCGTTGAAGAGGATTGGAACACTGAAGCTTTCTTT.

This clonotype came up many times. V is TRBV29-1 and J is TRBJ2-1, with D possibly being TRBD2 (5 bases). The CDR3 length is 13 residues. Germline CDR1 and CDR2: SQVTM and ANQGSEA. V was clipped by 1 base and J by 8 bases, with 12 bases between them. For the CDR3, the DNA is TGCAGCGTTGAAGTTCCAGGAGGCGATGAGCAGTTCTTC. Translated, it gives CSVEVPGGDEQFF.

This clonotype was counted between two and nine times. The genes are TRBV7-9 and TRBJ2-3; D remains unclear. V was shortened by 2 bases and J by 2 bases, with 14 bases between the two germline ends. CDR3 length equals 16 residues. Per germline, CDR1 SEHNR and CDR2 FQNEAQ (reference sequence). CDR3: CASSLSTGPSTDTQYF. The CDR3 bases are TGTGCCAGCAGCTTAAGTACCGGGCCTTCCACAGATACGCAGTATTTT.